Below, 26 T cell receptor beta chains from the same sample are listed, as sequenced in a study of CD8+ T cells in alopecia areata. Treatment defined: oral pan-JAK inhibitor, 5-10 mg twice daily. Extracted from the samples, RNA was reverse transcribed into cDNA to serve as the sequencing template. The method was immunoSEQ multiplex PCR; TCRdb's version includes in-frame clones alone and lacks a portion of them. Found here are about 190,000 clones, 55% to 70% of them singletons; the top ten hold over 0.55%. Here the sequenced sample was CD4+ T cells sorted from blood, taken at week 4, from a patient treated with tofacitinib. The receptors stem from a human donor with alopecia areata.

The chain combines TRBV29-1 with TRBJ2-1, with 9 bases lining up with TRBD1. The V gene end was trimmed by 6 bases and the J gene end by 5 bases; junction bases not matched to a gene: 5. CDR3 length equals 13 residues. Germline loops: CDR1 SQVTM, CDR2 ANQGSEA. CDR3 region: CSVRGQGHNEQFF. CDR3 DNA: TGCAGCGTGAGGGGACAGGGCCACAATGAGCAGTTCTTC.

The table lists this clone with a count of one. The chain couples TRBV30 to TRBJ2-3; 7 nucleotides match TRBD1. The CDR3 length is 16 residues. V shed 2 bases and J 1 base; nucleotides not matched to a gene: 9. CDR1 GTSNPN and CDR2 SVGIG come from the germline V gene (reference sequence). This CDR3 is CAWSRGGRGGTDTQYF. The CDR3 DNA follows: TGTGCCTGGAGTCGAGGGGGCAGGGGCGGCACAGATACGCAGTATTTT.

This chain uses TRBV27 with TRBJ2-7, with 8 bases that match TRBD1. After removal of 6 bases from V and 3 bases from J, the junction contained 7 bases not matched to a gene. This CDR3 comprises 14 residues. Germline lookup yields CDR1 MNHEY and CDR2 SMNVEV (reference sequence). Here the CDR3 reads CASRPGQAFYEQYF. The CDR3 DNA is TGTGCCAGCAGACCGGGACAGGCGTTCTACGAGCAGTACTTC.

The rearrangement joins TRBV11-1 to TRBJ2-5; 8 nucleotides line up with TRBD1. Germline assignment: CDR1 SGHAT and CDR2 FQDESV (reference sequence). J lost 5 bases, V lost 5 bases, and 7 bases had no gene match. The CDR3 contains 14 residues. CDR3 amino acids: CASSRGTGGETQYF. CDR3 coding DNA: TGTGCCAGCAGCCGAGGGACAGGCGGGGAGACCCAGTACTTC.

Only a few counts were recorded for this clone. The CDR3 sequence: CSAGHVNTEAFF. CDR3 in DNA: TGCAGCGCGGGACATGTGAACACTGAAGCTTTCTTT. The rearrangement links TRBV29-1 to TRBJ1-1; possible D gene TRBD1, 6 bases. The CDR3 runs to 12 residues. The germline CDR1 and CDR2 sequences are SQVTM and ANQGSEA. V was shortened by 7 bases and J by 0 bases, with 9 bases between the two germline ends.

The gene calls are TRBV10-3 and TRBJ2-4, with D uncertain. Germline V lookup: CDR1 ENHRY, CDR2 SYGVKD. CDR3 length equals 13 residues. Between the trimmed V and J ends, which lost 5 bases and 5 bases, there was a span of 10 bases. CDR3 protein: CAISPQMENIQYF. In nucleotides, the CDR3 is TGTGCCATCAGTCCACAGATGGAAAACATTCAGTACTTC.

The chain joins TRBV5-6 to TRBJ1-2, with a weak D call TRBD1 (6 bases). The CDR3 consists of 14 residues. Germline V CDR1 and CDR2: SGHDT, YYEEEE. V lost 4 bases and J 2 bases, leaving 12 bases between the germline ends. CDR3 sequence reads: CASSPWTENYGYTF. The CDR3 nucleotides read TGTGCCAGCAGCCCCTGGACAGAAAACTATGGCTACACCTTC.

CDR3 bases: TGTGCCAGCAGTTTCTCCGGGGGCGCAGGTCAGCCCCAGCATTTT. The encoded protein is CASSFSGGAGQPQHF. This chain links TRBV27 with TRBJ1-5; D may be TRBD1 (6 bases). V was trimmed by 3 bases and J by 6 bases, leaving 15 bases between them. The CDR3 is made up of 15 amino acids. Germline lookup yields CDR1 MNHEY and CDR2 SMNVEV (reference sequence).

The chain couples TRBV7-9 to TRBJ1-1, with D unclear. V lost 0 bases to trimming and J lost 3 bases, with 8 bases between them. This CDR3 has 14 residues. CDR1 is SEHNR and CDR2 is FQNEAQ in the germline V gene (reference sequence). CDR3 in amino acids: CASSLASTDTEAFF. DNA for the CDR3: TGTGCCAGCAGCTTAGCTTCAACGGACACTGAAGCTTTCTTT.

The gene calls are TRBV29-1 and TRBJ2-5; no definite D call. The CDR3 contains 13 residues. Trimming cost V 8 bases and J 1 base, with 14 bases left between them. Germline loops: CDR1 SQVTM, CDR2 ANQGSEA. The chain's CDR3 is CSPRSMGQETQYF. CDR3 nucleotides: TGCAGCCCCAGATCGATGGGCCAAGAGACCCAGTACTTC.

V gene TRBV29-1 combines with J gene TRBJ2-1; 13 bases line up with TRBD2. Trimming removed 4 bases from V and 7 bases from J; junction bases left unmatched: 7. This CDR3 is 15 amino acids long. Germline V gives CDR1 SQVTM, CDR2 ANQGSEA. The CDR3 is CSVVGSTSGRNEQFF. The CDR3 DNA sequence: TGCAGCGTTGTCGGGTCGACTAGCGGGAGGAATGAGCAGTTCTTC.

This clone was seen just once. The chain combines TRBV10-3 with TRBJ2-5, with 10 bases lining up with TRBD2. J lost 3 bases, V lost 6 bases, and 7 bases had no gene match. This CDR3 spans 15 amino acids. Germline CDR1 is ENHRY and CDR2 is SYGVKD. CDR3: CAIRIASGREETQYF. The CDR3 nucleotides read TGTGCCATCAGGATAGCTAGCGGGAGAGAAGAGACCCAGTACTTC.

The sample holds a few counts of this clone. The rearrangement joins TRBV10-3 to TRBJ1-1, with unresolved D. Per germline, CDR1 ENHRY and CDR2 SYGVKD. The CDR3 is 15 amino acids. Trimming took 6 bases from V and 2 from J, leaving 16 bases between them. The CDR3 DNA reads TGTGCCATCAGGGACTCCACACGGGGAAACACTGAAGCTTTCTTT. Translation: CAIRDSTRGNTEAFF.

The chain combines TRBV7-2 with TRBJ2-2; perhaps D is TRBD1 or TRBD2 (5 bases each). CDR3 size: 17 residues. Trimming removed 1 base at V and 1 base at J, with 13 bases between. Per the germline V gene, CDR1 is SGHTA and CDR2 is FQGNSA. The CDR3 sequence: CASSLVWGGGNTGELFF. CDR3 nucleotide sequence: TGTGCCAGCAGCTTAGTATGGGGCGGAGGGAACACCGGGGAGCTGTTTTTT.

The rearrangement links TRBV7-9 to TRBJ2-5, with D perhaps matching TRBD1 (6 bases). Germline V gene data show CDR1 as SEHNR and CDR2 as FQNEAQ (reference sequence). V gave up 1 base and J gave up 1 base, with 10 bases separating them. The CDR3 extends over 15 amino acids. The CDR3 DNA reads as TGTGCCAGCAGCTTAGATGGGACAAGCCAAGAGACCCAGTACTTC. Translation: CASSLDGTSQETQYF.

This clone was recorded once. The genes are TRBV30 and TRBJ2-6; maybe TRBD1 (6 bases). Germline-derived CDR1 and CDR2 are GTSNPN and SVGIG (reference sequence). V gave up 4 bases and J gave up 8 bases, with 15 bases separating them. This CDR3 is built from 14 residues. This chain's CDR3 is CAWKEQGIPNVLTF. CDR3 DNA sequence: TGTGCCTGGAAAGAGCAGGGGATCCCCAACGTCCTGACTTTC.

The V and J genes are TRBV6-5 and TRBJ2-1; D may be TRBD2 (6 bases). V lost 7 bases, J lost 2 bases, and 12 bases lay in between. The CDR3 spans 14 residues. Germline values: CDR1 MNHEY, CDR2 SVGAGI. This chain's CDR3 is CASTWDFPYNEQFF. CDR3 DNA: TGTGCCAGCACCTGGGACTTCCCCTACAATGAGCAGTTCTTC.

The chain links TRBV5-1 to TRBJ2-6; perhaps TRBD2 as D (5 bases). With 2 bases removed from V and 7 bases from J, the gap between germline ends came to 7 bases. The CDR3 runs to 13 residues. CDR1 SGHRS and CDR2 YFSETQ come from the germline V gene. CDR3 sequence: CASSLEGANVLTF. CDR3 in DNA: TGCGCCAGCAGCTTAGAGGGTGCCAACGTCCTGACTTTC.

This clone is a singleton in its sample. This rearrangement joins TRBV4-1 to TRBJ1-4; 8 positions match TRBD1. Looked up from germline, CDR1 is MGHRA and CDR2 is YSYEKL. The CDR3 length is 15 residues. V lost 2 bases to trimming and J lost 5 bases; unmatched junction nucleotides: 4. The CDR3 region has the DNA TGCGCCAGCAGCCAACTACAGGGGGTGAATGAAAAACTGTTTTTT. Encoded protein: CASSQLQGVNEKLFF.

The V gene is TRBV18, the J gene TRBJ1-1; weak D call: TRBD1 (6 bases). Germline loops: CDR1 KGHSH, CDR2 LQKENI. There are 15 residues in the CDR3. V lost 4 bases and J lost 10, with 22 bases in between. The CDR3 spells CASSLFQGRNGGAFF. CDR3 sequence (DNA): TGTGCCAGCTCACTATTTCAGGGGAGAAACGGTGGAGCTTTCTTT. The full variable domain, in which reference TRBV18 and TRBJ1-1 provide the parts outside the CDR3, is NAGVMQNPRHLVRRRGQEARLRCSPMKGHSHVYWYRQLPEEGLKFMVYLQKENIIDESGMPKERFSAEFPKEGPSILRIQQVVRGDSAAYFCASSLFQGRNGGAFFGQGTRLTVV.

The CDR3 here is CAWSGSGSFNTGELFF. Here the CDR3 DNA reads TGTGCCTGGAGTGGTAGCGGGAGTTTTAACACCGGGGAGCTGTTTTTT. The J gene is TRBJ2-2, the V gene TRBV30; 9 bases match TRBD2. This CDR3 comprises 16 residues. In germline, CDR1 is GTSNPN, CDR2 SVGIG (reference sequence). J lost 2 bases, V lost 1 base, and 5 bases had no gene match.

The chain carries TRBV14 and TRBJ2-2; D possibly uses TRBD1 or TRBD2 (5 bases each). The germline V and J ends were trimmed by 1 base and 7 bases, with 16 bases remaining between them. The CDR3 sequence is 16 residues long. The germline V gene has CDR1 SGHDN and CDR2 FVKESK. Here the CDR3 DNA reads TGTGCCAGCAGCCAAGTTGATCCCCCGAGGGGCGGGGAGCTGTTTTTT. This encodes CASSQVDPPRGGELFF.

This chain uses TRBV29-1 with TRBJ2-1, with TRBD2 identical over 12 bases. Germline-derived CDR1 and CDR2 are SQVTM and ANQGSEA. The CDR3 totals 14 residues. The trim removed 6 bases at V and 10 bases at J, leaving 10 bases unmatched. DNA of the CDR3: TGCAGCGTCTCTAGCGGGAGGGCCAGTCGGGAGCAGTTCTTC. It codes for CSVSSGRASREQFF.

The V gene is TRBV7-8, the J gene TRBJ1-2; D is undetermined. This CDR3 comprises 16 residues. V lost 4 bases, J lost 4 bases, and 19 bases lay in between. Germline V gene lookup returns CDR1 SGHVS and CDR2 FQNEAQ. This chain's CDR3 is CASSSHTDGISYGYTF. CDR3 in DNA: TGTGCCAGCAGCTCTCATACGGATGGGATTTCCTATGGCTACACCTTC. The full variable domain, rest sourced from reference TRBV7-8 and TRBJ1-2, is GAGVSQSPRYKVAKRGQDVALRCDPISGHVSLFWYQQALGQGPEFLTYFQNEAQLDKSGLPSDRFFAERPEGSVSTLKIQRTQQEDSAVYLCASSSHTDGISYGYTFGSGTRLTVV.

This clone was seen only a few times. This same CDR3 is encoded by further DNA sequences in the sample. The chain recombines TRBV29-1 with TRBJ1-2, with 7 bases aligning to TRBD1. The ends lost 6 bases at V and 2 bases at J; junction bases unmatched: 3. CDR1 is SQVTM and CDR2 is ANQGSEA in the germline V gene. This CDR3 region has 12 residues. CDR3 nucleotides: TGCAGCGTGGGGGGACAGAACTATGGCTACACCTTC. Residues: CSVGGQNYGYTF.

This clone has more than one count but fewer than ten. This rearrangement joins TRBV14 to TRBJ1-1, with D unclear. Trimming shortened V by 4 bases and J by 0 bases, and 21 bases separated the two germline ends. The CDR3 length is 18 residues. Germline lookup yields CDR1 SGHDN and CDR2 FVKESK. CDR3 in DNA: TGTGCCAGCAGCCCCCGATTTATCCTGGGTACGGTGAACACTGAAGCTTTCTTT. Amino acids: CASSPRFILGTVNTEAFF.